A selection of T cell receptor beta chains follows, all from one sample in a study of graft-versus-host responses after intestinal transplantation. What these receptors recognize is not known. Repertoires were generated with immunoSEQ multiplex PCR, while TCRdb's copy carries only in-frame clones and drops some. The profile covers around 69,000 clones, with nearly 90% appearing a single time and less than 4.5% taken by the ten largest. This sample comprised unstimulated CD8+ T cells sorted from spleen or lymph node cells, obtained before transplant. The receptors stem from a human donor who was the organ donor for an intestinal transplant. The CDR3 runs from the conserved cysteine through the conserved F or W. The D gene is left open where the match is weak. Not all rows give a size; the values are once, few, many and, for expanded clones, a class.

>once|TRBD2|TRBV28|TRBJ2-3
CASSRTSSGRDTQYF
TGTGCCAGCAGTCGGACTAGTTCGGGGCGGGATACGCAGTATTTT
>NA|NA|TRBV4-1|TRBJ2-1
CASSQVPGGGNEQFF
TGCGCCAGCAGCCAAGTTCCGGGGGGCGGGAATGAGCAGTTCTTC
>NA|NA|TRBV5-1|TRBJ2-5
CASSLSPDYGETQYF
TGCGCCAGCAGCTTGTCGCCGGACTACGGCGAGACCCAGTACTTC
>NA|TRBD1|TRBV6-5|TRBJ1-2
CASSDPGQYYGYTF
TGTGCCAGCAGTGATCCGGGACAGTACTATGGCTACACCTTC
>NA|NA|TRBV7-9|TRBJ1-2
CASSSSGTGGYTF
TGTGCCAGCAGCTCCTCCGGGACTGGTGGCTACACCTTC
>once|NA|TRBV9|TRBJ1-3
CASSPPDMGSGNTIYF
TGTGCCAGCAGCCCTCCAGACATGGGCTCTGGAAACACCATATATTTT
>few|TRBD1|TRBV19|TRBJ1-6
CATAQGQGSSYNSPLHF
TGTGCCACAGCCCAGGGACAGGGGAGCTCCTATAATTCACCCCTCCACTTT
>few|NA|TRBV16|TRBJ1-2
CASSREDRANYGYTF
TGTGCCAGCAGCCGAGAGGACAGAGCTAACTATGGCTACACCTTC
>NA|TRBD1|TRBV5-1|TRBJ2-5
CASSLVPTFDRVQETQYF
TGCGCCAGCAGCTTGGTTCCTACCTTCGACAGGGTCCAAGAGACCCAGTACTTC
>NA|TRBD1|TRBV2|TRBJ1-5
CASSTGGAYQPQHF
TGTGCCAGCAGTACAGGGGGCGCATATCAGCCCCAGCATTTT
>NA|TRBD2|TRBV7-9|TRBJ2-1
CASSQPAGGPGFF
TGTGCCAGCAGCCAACCAGCGGGGGGGCCAGGGTTCTTC
>few|NA|TRBV6-4|TRBJ1-6
CASSDSGGRGNSPLHF
TGTGCCAGCAGTGACTCCGGAGGCCGGGGTAATTCACCCCTCCACTTT
>once|NA|TRBV29-1|TRBJ2-1
CSVDGGEGGSYNEQFF
TGCAGCGTTGATGGCGGCGAGGGTGGCTCCTACAATGAGCAGTTCTTC
>NA|NA|TRBV28|TRBJ1-2
CASTDPRGVETF
TGTGCCAGCACAGACCCCCGGGGTGTTGAGACCTTC
>NA|NA|TRBV11-1|TRBJ2-5
CASSYDSEETQYF
TGTGCCAGCAGCTACGACTCGGAAGAGACCCAGTACTTC
>NA|NA|TRBV6-5|TRBJ1-1
CASSPGGTNTEAFF
TGTGCCAGCAGTCCGGGGGGAACGAACACTGAAGCTTTCTTT
>NA|TRBD1|TRBV19|TRBJ2-3
CASSRSGRGRVTDTQYF
TGTGCCAGTAGTAGAAGTGGCAGGGGGCGCGTCACAGATACGCAGTATTTT
>NA|NA|TRBV2|TRBJ2-6
CASSEEAGANSGANVLTF
TGTGCCAGCAGTGAAGAGGCAGGGGCCAACTCTGGGGCCAACGTCCTGACTTTC
>few|NA|TRBV4-1|TRBJ2-1
CASSQVSAEQFF
TGCGCCAGCAGCCAAGTAAGTGCGGAGCAGTTCTTC
>NA|NA|TRBV9|TRBJ2-2
CASSVGAGNTGELFF
TGTGCCAGCAGCGTAGGGGCAGGCAACACCGGGGAGCTGTTTTTT
>NA|NA|TRBV18|TRBJ1-6
CASSRGASGPLHF
TGTGCCAGCTCAAGGGGTGCCTCGGGACCCCTCCACTTT
>NA|TRBD2|TRBV4-2|TRBJ2-2
CASSQDFSGGARELFF
TGTGCCAGCAGCCAAGACTTCAGCGGGGGGGCCCGGGAGCTGTTTTTT
>once|TRBD1|TRBV6-5|TRBJ2-3
CASSVGQGSADTQYF
TGTGCCAGCAGTGTCGGACAGGGGAGCGCAGATACGCAGTATTTT
>NA|NA|TRBV11-2|TRBJ2-2
CASSLDVQGRYTGELFF
TGTGCCAGCAGCTTAGATGTACAGGGTCGATACACCGGGGAGCTGTTTTTT
>NA|NA|TRBV19|TRBJ2-3
CASSAYRDTQYF
TGTGCCAGTAGTGCCTATCGGGATACGCAGTATTTT
>NA|NA|TRBV6-5|TRBJ1-1
CASSYSTANTEAFF
TGTGCCAGCAGTTACTCGACTGCTAACACTGAAGCTTTCTTT